A single sample is the source of the 16 T cell receptor beta chains below, sequenced in a study of chemoradiotherapy in HPV16-positive cancers. This table comes from immunoSEQ multiplex PCR, and its TCRdb copy is limited to in-frame clones, with some not included. The sample contains about 33,000 clones, around 86% of which appear only once. Material: blood, obtained from a patient who underwent chemoradiotherapy. Every receptor here comes from a human donor with HPV-associated anogenital cancer.

V and J are TRBV14 and TRBJ1-2; 8 bases match TRBD1. This CDR3 is built from 13 residues. The V and J ends lost 4 bases and 4 bases, in that order; junction bases with no gene match: 2. Germline V CDR1 and CDR2: SGHDN, FVKESK. The CDR3 region has the DNA TGTGCCAGCAGCCCTGACAGGGGCTATGGCTACACCTTC. Encoded protein: CASSPDRGYGYTF.

CDR3 loop: CASSDSSSGDHNEQFF. The CDR3 region has the DNA TGTGCCAGCAGTGACTCGAGTAGCGGAGACCACAATGAGCAGTTCTTC. The V gene is TRBV6-4, the J gene TRBJ2-1, with a weak D call TRBD2 (6 bases). Deletions cut 0 bases from V and 5 bases from J, with 14 bases between. In germline, CDR1 is MRHNA, CDR2 SNTAGT. CDR3 length: 16 residues.

The rearrangement links TRBV18 to TRBJ2-6; a possible D gene is TRBD1 (5 bases). Germline CDR1 and CDR2: KGHSH and LQKENI. V shed 6 bases and J shed 0 bases, with 9 bases lying between them. The CDR3 is 15 residues long. The CDR3 DNA reads as TGTGCCAGCTCCCGACAGTACTCTGGGGCCAACGTCCTGACTTTC. Its translation is CASSRQYSGANVLTF. The full variable domain, its missing parts supplied by reference TRBV18 and TRBJ2-6, is NAGVMQNPRHLVRRRGQEARLRCSPMKGHSHVYWYRQLPEEGLKFMVYLQKENIIDESGMPKERFSAEFPKEGPSILRIQQVVRGDSAAYFCASSRQYSGANVLTFGAGSRLTVL.

The chain employs TRBV5-1 and TRBJ2-3; 8 nucleotides line up with TRBD2. Germline CDR1 and CDR2: SGHRS and YFSETQ. There are 14 residues in the CDR3. V lost 6 bases to trimming and J lost 3 bases; unmatched junction nucleotides: 6. The CDR3 nucleotides read TGCGCCAGCACCCAGACTAGCGCGACAGATACGCAGTATTTT. Amino acid sequence: CASTQTSATDTQYF. The full variable domain, with the rest looked up from reference TRBV5-1 and TRBJ2-3, is KAGVTQTPRYLIKTRGQQVTLSCSPISGHRSVSWYQQTPGQGLQFLFEYFSETQRNKGNFPGRFSGRQFSNSRSEMNVSTLELGDSALYLCASTQTSATDTQYFGPGTRLTVL.

This clone occurred a few times. The chain couples TRBV19 to TRBJ1-5; possible D gene TRBD1, 5 bases. The CDR3 loop spans 13 amino acids. CDR1 is LNHDA and CDR2 is SQIVND in the germline V gene (reference sequence). Trimming pared 7 bases from V and 4 bases from J, leaving 11 bases between. The DNA of the CDR3 is TGTGCCAGTAATACAGGCTTAAATCAGCCCCAGCATTTT. It translates to CASNTGLNQPQHF.

The rearrangement uses TRBV11-2 and TRBJ2-1; no firm D call. Germline values: CDR1 SGHAT, CDR2 FQNNGV. Trimming took off 2 bases at V and 7 bases at J, with 9 bases between the two ends. This CDR3 region has 13 residues. The CDR3 nucleotides are TGTGCCAGCAGCTTACCCGTGAGAAATGAGCAGTTCTTC. Its translation is CASSLPVRNEQFF.

This rearrangement joins TRBV7-8 to TRBJ1-1; no definite D call. Germline lookup yields CDR1 SGHVS and CDR2 FQNEAQ. The CDR3 covers 16 residues. V lost 0 bases and J 1 base, leaving 12 bases between the germline ends. In DNA form, the CDR3 reads TGTGCCAGCAGCTTAGCGCTATTACAGCAGAACACTGAAGCTTTCTTT. Residues: CASSLALLQQNTEAFF.

This clone was recorded only once. The rearrangement uses TRBV18 and TRBJ1-4, with 7 bases that match TRBD1. This CDR3 has 14 amino acids. In germline, CDR1 is KGHSH, CDR2 LQKENI. Germline trimming cut 5 bases from V and 7 bases from J; bases unmatched to any gene: 7. CDR3 amino acids: CASSIRDSTEKLFF. In DNA, the CDR3 is TGTGCCAGCTCAATCCGGGACAGCACTGAAAAACTGTTTTTT.

A single count supports this clone. The chain recombines TRBV5-4 with TRBJ2-3, with a possible D match to TRBD1 (6 bases). CDR3 length equals 16 residues. V lost 1 base and J 1 base, leaving 13 bases between the germline ends. CDR1 and CDR2 from the germline V gene are SGHNT and YYREEE (reference sequence). The CDR3 region is CASSLTLEGGTDTQYF. The CDR3 DNA is TGTGCCAGCAGCTTGACGTTAGAGGGGGGCACAGATACGCAGTATTTT.

The chain has TRBV11-2 and TRBJ2-5; unclear D gene. The CDR3 is made up of 18 amino acids. The V gene's germline CDR1 is SGHAT and CDR2 FQNNGV. V lost 1 base and J 0 bases, leaving 18 bases between the germline ends. The CDR3 DNA reads as TGTGCCAGCAGCTTAGTCTATAGGCAGGACCCCGACCAAGAGACCCAGTACTTC. It encodes CASSLVYRQDPDQETQYF. The complete variable domain, with remaining parts taken from reference TRBV11-2 and TRBJ2-5, reads EAGVAQSPRYKIIEKRQSVAFWCNPISGHATLYWYQQILGQGPKLLIQFQNNGVVDDSQLPKDRFSAERLKGVDSTLKIQPAKLEDSAVYLCASSLVYRQDPDQETQYFGPGTRLLVL.

The chain couples TRBV27 to TRBJ1-4, with 9 nucleotides matching TRBD1. The CDR3 runs 14 residues. In germline, CDR1 is MNHEY, CDR2 SMNVEV (reference sequence). V lost 4 bases to trimming and J lost 8 bases; unmatched junction nucleotides: 5. In nucleotides, the CDR3 is TGTGCCAGCAGTTCAACAGGGGGCCGGGAAAAACTGTTTTTT. It yields the protein CASSSTGGREKLFF.

This chain joins TRBV28 and TRBJ1-2; D is perhaps TRBD1 (6 bases). The V and J ends lost 6 bases and 4 bases respectively, with 15 bases between them. CDR3 length equals 14 residues. The germline gives CDR1 MDHEN, CDR2 SYDVKM. The CDR3 nucleotides are TGTGCCAGCAGCGAAGGGGGTGTTGGCTATGGCTACACCTTC. This sequence encodes CASSEGGVGYGYTF.

The chain uses TRBV28 and TRBJ2-7; D possibly matches TRBD1 or TRBD2 (5 bases each). Germline CDR1 MDHEN, CDR2 SYDVKM. This CDR3 contains 13 residues. V was cut by 8 bases and J by 7 bases, with 18 bases left in between. CDR3 in DNA: TGTGCCAGCGCCCAAGGGACCTTGAGGGAGCAGTACTTC. Residues: CASAQGTLREQYF.

This clone has only one observation. The chain combines TRBV6-5 with TRBJ1-1; no firm D call. This CDR3 has 14 amino acids. CDR1 is MNHEY, CDR2 SVGAGI, per germline. V lost 2 bases and J 2 bases, leaving 9 bases between the germline ends. The CDR3 DNA is TGTGCCAGCAGTTACAATACCCCCAACACTGAAGCTTTCTTT. Protein: CASSYNTPNTEAFF.

The chain is built from TRBV10-1 and TRBJ1-6, with TRBD1 as a possible D gene (5 bases). There are 14 residues in the CDR3. Trimming removed 3 bases from V and 7 bases from J, with 10 bases in between. CDR1 WNHNN and CDR2 SYGVQD come from the germline V gene (reference sequence). CDR3: CASSDRGCNSPLHF. The CDR3 coding sequence is TGCGCCAGCAGTGACCGGGGCTGCAATTCACCCCTCCACTTT.

The rearrangement joins TRBV13 to TRBJ2-7; the D gene is possibly TRBD2 (6 bases). The length of the CDR3 is 14 residues. Trimming removed 4 bases at V and 5 bases at J, with 15 bases between. The germline CDR1 and CDR2 sequences are PRHDT and FYEKMQ (reference sequence). CDR3 in amino acids: CASSSWGGVHEQYF. The CDR3 nucleotides read TGTGCCAGCAGCTCCTGGGGCGGGGTCCACGAGCAGTACTTC.